Listed below are T cell receptor beta chains from one sample, sequenced in a study of cytomegalovirus exposure and HLA in healthy donors. The repertoire was sequenced with immunoSEQ multiplex PCR; TCRdb's copy has only in-frame clones and lacks some. This table holds 150,000 to 200,000 clones, roughly 70% found once. Sequencing was done on a sample of PBMCs. The receptors were gathered from a man aged 30 to 45 in good health and CMV-seropositive. CDR3s leave out the opening cysteine and the closing phenylalanine or tryptophan.

TRBV19	14	ASSIVGVLRADTQY
TRBV4-1	13	ASSQDARGLDIQY
TRBV27	14	ASSPRGRGTNEKLF
TRBV29-1	11	SVDQAGTGELF
TRBV4-1	13	ASCAFRGSQETQY
TRBV12-5	18	ASGLGIAGKNPLQRETQY
TRBV9	12	ASSAGGPYNEQF
TRBV4-1	15	ASSPRWGQRDHNEQF
TRBV5-8	14	ASSRGGTGGFGEQY
TRBV25-1	12	ASSDDTTGNTIY
TRBV10-1	15	ASSEGLAGGAHYEQY
TRBV27	12	ASSLTAGANVLT
TRBV28	14	ASSSLGGAPNTEAF
TRBV2	11	ASSVRGNTEAF
TRBV5-1	15	ASSNEGTSGSVREQY
TRBV30	12	AWSRGSRLGELF
TRBV5-1	15	ASSPWGEASNTGELF
TRBV6-5	13	ASSYSRADYNEQF
TRBV9	15	ASSARLAGGPYNEQF
TRBV6-6	12	ASSYGTATYEQY
TRBV6-4	12	ASTRELNTGELF